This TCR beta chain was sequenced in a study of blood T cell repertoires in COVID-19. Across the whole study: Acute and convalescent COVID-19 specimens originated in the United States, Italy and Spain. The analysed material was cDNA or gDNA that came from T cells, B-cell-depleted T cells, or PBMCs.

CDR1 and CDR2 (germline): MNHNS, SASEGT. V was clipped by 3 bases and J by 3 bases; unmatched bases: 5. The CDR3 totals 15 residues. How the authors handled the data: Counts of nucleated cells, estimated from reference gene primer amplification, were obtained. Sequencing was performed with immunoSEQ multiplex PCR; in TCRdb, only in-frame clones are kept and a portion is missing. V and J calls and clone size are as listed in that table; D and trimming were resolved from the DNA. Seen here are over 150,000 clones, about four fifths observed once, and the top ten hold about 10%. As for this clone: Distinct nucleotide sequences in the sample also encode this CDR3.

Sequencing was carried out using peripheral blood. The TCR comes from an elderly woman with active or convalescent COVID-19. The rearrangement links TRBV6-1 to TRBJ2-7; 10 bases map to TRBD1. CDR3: CASSEPGQGLYEQYF. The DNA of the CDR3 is TGTGCCAGCAGTGAGCCGGGACAGGGGCTCTACGAGCAGTACTTC.